Below, one TCR beta chain is given with its context. Its target is not known. The record originates from a study of OX40 agonist ivuxolimab in advanced cancers. About the research overall: An agonistic human IgG2 monoclonal antibody against OX40 (CD134) was given. The patients received ivuxolimab by intravenous route every 2 weeks at 0.01 to 10 mg/kg. Age averaged about 66 years (range about 20 to 80), and roughly 80% were male. Overall study findings and caveats: Among the lowest peripheral clonal expansion occurred in 0.1-3.0 mg/kg partial responders.

Sequenced by immunoSEQ multiplex PCR; TCRdb stores in-frame clones only, minus some. The sample holds about 95,000 clones; roughly 84% are singletons and the top ten take 3.5% to 4%. CDR1 WSHSY and CDR2 SAAADI come from the germline V gene. Trimming cost V 4 bases and J 5 bases, with 9 bases left between them. The CDR3 runs to 12 residues. Sequences were derived from CD4+ or CD8+ T cells sorted from blood, sampled in a trial of the OX40 agonist ivuxolimab. V is TRBV10-2 and J is TRBJ2-7; no firm D call. The clonotype was recovered from an adult with an advanced solid tumor such as melanoma, head and neck, liver or kidney cancer. CDR3 nucleotide sequence: TGCGCCAGCAGTGTCACCCCCGACGAGCAGTACTTC. This translates into CASSVTPDEQYF.